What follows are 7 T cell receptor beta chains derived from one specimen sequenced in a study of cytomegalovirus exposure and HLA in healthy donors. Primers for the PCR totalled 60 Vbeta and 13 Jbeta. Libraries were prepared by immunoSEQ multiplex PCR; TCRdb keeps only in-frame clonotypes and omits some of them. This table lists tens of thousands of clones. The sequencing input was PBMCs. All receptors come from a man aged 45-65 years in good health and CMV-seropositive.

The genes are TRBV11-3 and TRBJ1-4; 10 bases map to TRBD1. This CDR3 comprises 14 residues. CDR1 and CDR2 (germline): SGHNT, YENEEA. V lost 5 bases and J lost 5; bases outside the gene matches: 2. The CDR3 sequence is CASSRQGANEKLFF. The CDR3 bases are TGTGCCAGCAGCAGACAGGGGGCCAATGAAAAACTGTTTTTT.

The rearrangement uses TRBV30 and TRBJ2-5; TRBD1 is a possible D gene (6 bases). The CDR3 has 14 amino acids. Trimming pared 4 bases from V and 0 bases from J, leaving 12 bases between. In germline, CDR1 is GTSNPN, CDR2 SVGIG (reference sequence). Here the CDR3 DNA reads TGTGCCTGGACGCCGAGGGGGTACCAAGAGACCCAGTACTTC. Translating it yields CAWTPRGYQETQYF.

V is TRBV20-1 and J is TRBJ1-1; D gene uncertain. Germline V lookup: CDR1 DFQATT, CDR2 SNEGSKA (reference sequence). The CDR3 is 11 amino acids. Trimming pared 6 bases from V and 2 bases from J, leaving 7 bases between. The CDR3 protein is CSAKLNTEAFF. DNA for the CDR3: TGCAGTGCAAAGCTTAACACTGAAGCTTTCTTT.

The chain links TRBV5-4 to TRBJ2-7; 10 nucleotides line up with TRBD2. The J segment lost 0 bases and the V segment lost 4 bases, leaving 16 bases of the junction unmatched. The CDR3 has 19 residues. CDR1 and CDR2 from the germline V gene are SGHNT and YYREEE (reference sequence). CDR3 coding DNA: TGTGCCAGCAGCGTCATGGCGGTAGCGGGAGGATCCTCCTCCTACGAGCAGTACTTC. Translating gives CASSVMAVAGGSSSYEQYF. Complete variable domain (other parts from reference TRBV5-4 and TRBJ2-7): ETGVTQSPTHLIKTRGQQVTLRCSSQSGHNTVSWYQQALGQGPQFIFQYYREEENGRGNFPPRFSGLQFPNYSSELNVNALELDDSALYLCASSVMAVAGGSSSYEQYFGPGTRLTVT.

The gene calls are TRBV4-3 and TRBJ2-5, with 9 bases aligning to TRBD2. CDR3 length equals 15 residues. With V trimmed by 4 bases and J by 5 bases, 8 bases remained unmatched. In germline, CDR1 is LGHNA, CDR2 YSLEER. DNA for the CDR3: TGCGCCAGCAGCCCCTCTATAGCGGGAGTTGAGACCCAGTACTTC. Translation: CASSPSIAGVETQYF.

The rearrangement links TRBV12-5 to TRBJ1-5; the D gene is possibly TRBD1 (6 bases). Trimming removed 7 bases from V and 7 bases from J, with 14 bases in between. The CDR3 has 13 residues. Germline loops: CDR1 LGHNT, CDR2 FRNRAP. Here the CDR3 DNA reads TGTGCTAGTGCCTCAGGGGAGAGGCAGCCCCAGCATTTT. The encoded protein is CASASGERQPQHF.

The CDR3 is CASSQSWALYEQYF. Here the CDR3 DNA reads TGCGCCAGCAGCCAGTCTTGGGCACTCTACGAGCAGTACTTC. V usage is TRBV4-1 and J usage is TRBJ2-7, with D uncertain. Germline CDR1 MGHRA, CDR2 YSYEKL. CDR3 size: 14 residues. The V end was cut by 3 bases, the J end by 3 bases, with 12 bases between.